This is a list of T cell receptor beta chains from one sample in a study of cytomegalovirus exposure and HLA in healthy donors. Measured with immunoSEQ multiplex PCR; TCRdb has only the in-frame clones, and not every one. The data hold more than 60,000 clones, with about 89% observed a single time. The sample was PBMCs. All receptors come from a woman younger than 35 in good health and CMV-seronegative. CDR3s include the opening cysteine and the closing phenylalanine or tryptophan. D genes are given only for firm matches. Size is stated for part of the rows, as once, few or many counts, or as a class when the clone is expanded.

j_gene,abundance,d_gene,v_gene,CDR3nt,CDR3aa
TRBJ1-6,-,TRBD1,TRBV18,TGTGCCAGCTCACCACTGGGTACAGGGGGCAATAATTCACCCCTCCACTTT,CASSPLGTGGNNSPLHF
TRBJ2-7,-,TRBD1,TRBV4-1,TGCGCCAGCAGCCGCTTCCCCCAGACAGGGAAGGACGAGCAGTACTTC,CASSRFPQTGKDEQYF
TRBJ2-2,-,TRBD1,TRBV5-4,TGTGCCAGCAGCTTGGAGGGACAGGGTGAGGAGCTGTTTTTT,CASSLEGQGEELFF
TRBJ2-3,-,-,TRBV6-6,TGTGCCAGCAGTTCTAACCCAGATACGCAGTATTTT,CASSSNPDTQYF
TRBJ2-3,-,TRBD2,TRBV27,TGTGCCAGCAGTTTAGCGACTAGCGGGACAGATACGCAGTATTTT,CASSLATSGTDTQYF
TRBJ1-2,-,-,TRBV28,TGTGCCAGCAGAAATACGGGAAACTATGGCTACACCTTC,CASRNTGNYGYTF
TRBJ1-5,-,-,TRBV19,TGTGCCAGTAGTATTTGGCCCAATAGCAATCAGCCCCAGCATTTT,CASSIWPNSNQPQHF
TRBJ2-2,once,-,TRBV2,TGTGCCCACCGGGACACGTACGCCGGGGAGCTGTTTTTT,CAHRDTYAGELFF
TRBJ1-4,once,-,TRBV6-5,TGTGCCAGCAGAGCCTGGGAGACGGGTAATGAAAAACTGTTTTTT,CASRAWETGNEKLFF
TRBJ2-7,-,TRBD2,TRBV27,TGTGCCAGCTCCGGTGGGCCCGGGACTAGCGGGAGCTCCTACGAGCAGTACTTC,CASSGGPGTSGSSYEQYF
TRBJ2-7,-,TRBD2,TRBV5-1,TGCGCCAGCAGGACGTCTAGCGGGAGGCCCTACGAGCAGTACTTC,CASRTSSGRPYEQYF
TRBJ2-7,-,TRBD1,TRBV27,TGTGCCAGCAGTTTAACAGGGGGTATGTCCTACGAGCAGTACTTC,CASSLTGGMSYEQYF
TRBJ2-1,-,TRBD2,TRBV9,TGTGCCAGCAGCGTAGCCACTAGCGGATACAATGAGCAGTTCTTC,CASSVATSGYNEQFF
TRBJ2-7,few,-,TRBV15,TGTGCCACCAGCAGAGAACTCTCCGGGACACAGAGCTCCTACGAGCAGTACTTC,CATSRELSGTQSSYEQYF
TRBJ1-1,-,-,TRBV7-2,TGTGCCAGCAGCTTATCCGGGGGCACTGAAGCTTTCTTT,CASSLSGGTEAFF
TRBJ2-1,-,-,TRBV5-1,TGCGCCAGCAGCTTGAGCTACGGGGGGCCAGACAATGAGCAGTTCTTC,CASSLSYGGPDNEQFF
TRBJ2-1,-,TRBD1,TRBV5-1,TGCGCCAGCAGCTTAGCGGGACAGGGGAACGGTGAGCAGTTCTTC,CASSLAGQGNGEQFF
TRBJ2-7,-,-,TRBV21-1,TGTGCCAGCAGCCCCCACGACCGGACTAGCGGGGAATACGAGCAGTACTTC,CASSPHDRTSGEYEQYF
TRBJ2-5,-,-,TRBV4-3,TGCGCCAGCAGCCAAGATCTTCGAGGGATGGAGACCCAGTACTTC,CASSQDLRGMETQYF
TRBJ2-7,-,TRBD2,TRBV5-6,TGTGCCAGCAGCTTACTAGCGGAGGGCTACGAGCAGTACTTC,CASSLLAEGYEQYF
TRBJ1-2,-,-,TRBV19,TGTGCCAGTAGTATGGCGGGGGCCCCCTCCTATGGCTACACCTTC,CASSMAGAPSYGYTF
TRBJ2-7,-,TRBD1,TRBV6-1,TGTGCCAGCAACGGTGGACAGGGTATGATGGGGGAGCAGTACTTC,CASNGGQGMMGEQYF
TRBJ2-7,-,TRBD1,TRBV5-1,TGCGCCAGCAGCTCGGGACAGGCGGGACGCCCTTCCTACGAGCAGTACTTC,CASSSGQAGRPSYEQYF
TRBJ1-3,-,-,TRBV7-2,TGTGCCAGCAGTTCTAACTCTGGAAACACCATATATTTT,CASSSNSGNTIYF
TRBJ2-3,-,TRBD1,TRBV5-1,TGCGCCAGCAGACCGGGACAGGGGTTCTCCCAAACAGATACGCAGTATTTT,CASRPGQGFSQTDTQYF
TRBJ1-1,-,TRBD1,TRBV6-1,TGTGCCAGCAGTCAAGAATCCGGGACAGGGGGCACTGAAGCTTTCTTT,CASSQESGTGGTEAFF
TRBJ1-6,-,TRBD1,TRBV7-8,TGTGCCAGCAGCCTCACAACCAGGGGGCACGGTAATTCACCCCTCCACTTT,CASSLTTRGHGNSPLHF
TRBJ2-2,-,-,TRBV27,TGTGCCAGCAGAGTACTCGGAAGCGTCGGGGAGCTGTTTTTT,CASRVLGSVGELFF
TRBJ2-5,-,TRBD2,TRBV5-4,TGTGCCAGCAGCTGGAAGCGGGAGGGGCAAGAGACCCAGTACTTC,CASSWKREGQETQYF
TRBJ2-3,-,TRBD2,TRBV27,TGTGCCAGCAGCCTCCTCGGGACTAGCGGGATGGGGGATACGCAGTATTTT,CASSLLGTSGMGDTQYF
TRBJ2-5,-,-,TRBV7-2,TGTGCCAGCAGCTTCACGCTCTCGCTGGGGACTCGAGAGACCCAGTACTTC,CASSFTLSLGTRETQYF
TRBJ2-1,-,-,TRBV7-2,TGTGCCAGCAAAAGGGGTAGCGGCTACAATGAGCAGTTCTTC,CASKRGSGYNEQFF
TRBJ2-3,-,TRBD2,TRBV10-3,TGTGCCATCAGTCTACTAGCGGGGGCCTCCCGGGATACGCAGTATTTT,CAISLLAGASRDTQYF
TRBJ2-3,-,TRBD2,TRBV6-6,TGTGCCAGCAGCCTGCCACTAGCGGGGGAGGGAGATACGCAGTATTTT,CASSLPLAGEGDTQYF
TRBJ2-2,-,-,TRBV28,TGTGCCAGCACCACCCCCCACAGGGTGAACACCGGGGAGCTGTTTTTT,CASTTPHRVNTGELFF
TRBJ2-4,few,TRBD2,TRBV29-1,TGCAGCGTTATGGCCCTGCTAGCGGGAGGAAACATTCAGTACTTC,CSVMALLAGGNIQYF
TRBJ1-2,-,-,TRBV19,TGTGCCAGTAGTATAGATCAACTGTGGGGCTACACCTTC,CASSIDQLWGYTF
TRBJ1-1,-,-,TRBV7-3,TGTGCCAGCAGCTTCAGGGGTGGAGACACTGAAGCTTTCTTT,CASSFRGGDTEAFF
TRBJ2-3,once,-,TRBV7-8,TGTGCCAGCCTAACGGCGGGGAGGAGCACAGATACGCAGTATTTT,CASLTAGRSTDTQYF
TRBJ2-1,-,TRBD2,TRBV2,TGTGCCAGCAGTGAATTCGCTAGCGGGGGGGCATTCTCCTACAATGAGCAGTTCTTC,CASSEFASGGAFSYNEQFF
TRBJ1-2,-,-,TRBV5-1,TGCGCCAGCAGCTTGATCAGGGCGGACTATGGCTACACCTTC,CASSLIRADYGYTF
TRBJ1-2,-,-,TRBV30,TGTGCCTGGGGAGAAGGGGCTGGCTACACCTTC,CAWGEGAGYTF
TRBJ2-5,-,TRBD1,TRBV2,TGTGCCAGCAGCCGCGGACAGGGCTGGGGAGAGACCCAGTACTTC,CASSRGQGWGETQYF
TRBJ2-7,-,-,TRBV7-9,TGTGCCAGCAGCTTATCCACCTACGAGCAGTACTTC,CASSLSTYEQYF
TRBJ2-5,-,-,TRBV28,TGTGCCAGCAGAGAGTCAGGGAGGGGGGAGACCCAGTACTTC,CASRESGRGETQYF
TRBJ1-2,-,-,TRBV6-1,TGTGCCAGCAGTTTGTACAGGGATAACTATGGCTACACCTTC,CASSLYRDNYGYTF
TRBJ1-4,-,-,TRBV7-9,TGTGCCAGCAGAGTCGACAGGAGTAATGAAAAACTGTTTTTT,CASRVDRSNEKLFF
TRBJ2-1,-,-,TRBV30,TGTGCCTGGGCGGGACCACAAAGCTCCTACAATGAGCAGTTCTTC,CAWAGPQSSYNEQFF
TRBJ1-5,-,TRBD1,TRBV5-1,TGCGCCAGCAGCATGACCGGGACAGGGAGTCAGCCCCAGCATTTT,CASSMTGTGSQPQHF
TRBJ1-5,-,-,TRBV28,TGTGCCAGCAACCGGTATAGCAATCAGCCCCAGCATTTT,CASNRYSNQPQHF
TRBJ1-1,-,TRBD1,TRBV7-2,TGTGCCAGCAGCCTAAATTTGCCGGACAGGGGGAAGGAAGCTTTCTTT,CASSLNLPDRGKEAFF
TRBJ2-3,-,-,TRBV27,TGTGCCAGCAGTCCACCGGTCCCAGATACGCAGTATTTT,CASSPPVPDTQYF
TRBJ2-3,-,TRBD2,TRBV5-4,TGTGCCAGCAGCACGTGGGCACAACTAGCGGGAGGAAGCACAGATACGCAGTATTTT,CASSTWAQLAGGSTDTQYF